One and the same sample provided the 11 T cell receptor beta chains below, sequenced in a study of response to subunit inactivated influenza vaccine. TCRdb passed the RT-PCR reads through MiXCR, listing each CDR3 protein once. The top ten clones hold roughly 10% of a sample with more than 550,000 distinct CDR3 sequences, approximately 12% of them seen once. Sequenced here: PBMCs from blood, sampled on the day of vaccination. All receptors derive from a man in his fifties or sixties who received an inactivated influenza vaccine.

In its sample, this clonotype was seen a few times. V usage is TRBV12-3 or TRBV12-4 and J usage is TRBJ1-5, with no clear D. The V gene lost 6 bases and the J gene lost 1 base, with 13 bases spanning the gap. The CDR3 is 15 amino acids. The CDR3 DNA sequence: TGTGCCAGCAGCCCCAACGTCGGGAGCAATCAGCCCCAGCATTTT. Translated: CASSPNVGSNQPQHF.

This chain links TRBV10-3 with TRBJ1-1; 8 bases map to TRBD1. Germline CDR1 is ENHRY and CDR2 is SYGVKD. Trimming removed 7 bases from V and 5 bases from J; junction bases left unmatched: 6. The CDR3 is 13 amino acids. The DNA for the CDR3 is TGTGCCATCACCGAGGACAGGGTAACTGAAGCTTTCTTT. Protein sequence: CAITEDRVTEAFF.

CDR3 protein: CATMRGLREKLFF. As DNA, the CDR3 is TGTGCCACCATGAGGGGGCTACGTGAAAAACTGTTTTTT. The chain joins TRBV12-3 or TRBV12-4 to TRBJ1-4, with TRBD1 matching 7 bases. The CDR3 sequence is 13 residues long. J lost 7 bases, V lost 10 bases, and 9 bases had no gene match.

The CDR3 DNA is TGTGCCAGCAGTTGGACTAGCGGGGGAAATGAGCAGTTCTTC. Its protein is CASSWTSGGNEQFF. J is TRBJ2-1 and V is TRBV12-3 or TRBV12-4, with 13 positions matching TRBD2. This CDR3 region has 14 residues. Trimming removed 4 bases from V and 7 bases from J; junction bases left unmatched: 1.

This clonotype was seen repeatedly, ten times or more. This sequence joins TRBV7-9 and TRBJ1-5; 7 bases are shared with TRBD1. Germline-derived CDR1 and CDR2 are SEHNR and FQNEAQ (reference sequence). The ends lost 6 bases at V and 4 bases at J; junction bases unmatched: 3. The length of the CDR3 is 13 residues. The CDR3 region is CASSQGGNQPQHF. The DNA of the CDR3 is TGTGCCAGCAGTCAGGGGGGGAATCAGCCCCAGCATTTT.

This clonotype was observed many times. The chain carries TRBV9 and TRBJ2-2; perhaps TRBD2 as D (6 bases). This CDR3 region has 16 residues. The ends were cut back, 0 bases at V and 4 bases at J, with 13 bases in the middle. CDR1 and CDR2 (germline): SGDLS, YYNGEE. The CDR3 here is CASSVEDGRSTGELFF. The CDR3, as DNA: TGTGCCAGCAGCGTAGAGGACGGGAGAAGCACCGGGGAGCTGTTTTTT.

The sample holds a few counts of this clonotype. Written as DNA, the CDR3 is TGTGCCAGCAGCCCCACCACCCCCTTCGGGGCCAACGTCCTGACTTTC. It specifies CASSPTTPFGANVLTF. The gene calls are TRBV9 and TRBJ2-6, with unresolved D. This CDR3 spans 16 amino acids. The V end was cut by 4 bases, the J end by 4 bases, with 15 bases between. CDR1 and CDR2 (germline): SGDLS, YYNGEE. The complete variable domain, with remaining parts taken from reference TRBV9 and TRBJ2-6, reads DSGVTQTPKHLITATGQRVTLRCSPRSGDLSVYWYQQSLDQGLQFLIQYYNGEERAKGNILERFSAQQFPDLHSELNLSSLELGDSALYFCASSPTTPFGANVLTFGAGSRLTVL.

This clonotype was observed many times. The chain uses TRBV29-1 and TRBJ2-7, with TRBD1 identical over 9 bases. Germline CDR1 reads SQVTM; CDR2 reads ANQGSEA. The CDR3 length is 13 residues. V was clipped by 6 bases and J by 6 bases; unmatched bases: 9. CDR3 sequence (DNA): TGCAGCGTGACCGGGACAGGGTTTTCCGAGCAGTACTTC. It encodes CSVTGTGFSEQYF.

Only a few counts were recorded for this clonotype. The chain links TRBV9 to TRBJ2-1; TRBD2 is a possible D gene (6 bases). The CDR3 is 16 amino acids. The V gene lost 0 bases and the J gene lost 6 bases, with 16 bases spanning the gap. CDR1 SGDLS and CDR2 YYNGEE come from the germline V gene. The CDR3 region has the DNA TGTGCCAGCAGCGTAGAGGTAGGGGCGGGAACCAATGAGCAGTTCTTC. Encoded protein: CASSVEVGAGTNEQFF.

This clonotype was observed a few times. This CDR3 reads CASSYSISLAETYNEQFF. CDR3 sequence (DNA): TGTGCCAGCAGTTACTCGATTTCGCTAGCGGAAACCTACAATGAGCAGTTCTTC. V is TRBV6-2 or TRBV6-3 and J is TRBJ2-1, with 7 bases lining up with TRBD2. Losses at the gene ends were 0 bases for V and 2 bases for J; bases not matched to a gene: 10. The germline V gene encodes CDR1 MNHEY and CDR2 SVGEGT. The length of the CDR3 is 18 residues.

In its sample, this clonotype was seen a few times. CDR3 residues: CASRPGGRGYNEQFF. The CDR3 DNA reads TGTGCCAGCAGGCCTGGCGGGAGGGGATACAATGAGCAGTTCTTC. V is TRBV6-2 or TRBV6-3 and J is TRBJ2-1, with 9 bases aligning to TRBD2. The CDR3 runs to 15 residues. Trimming took 6 bases from V and 4 from J; bases not matched to a gene: 7. The germline V gene encodes CDR1 MNHEY and CDR2 SVGEGT.